Below, one T cell receptor (beta chain) is given with its context. The record originates from a study of blood T cell repertoires in COVID-19. In the study overall: Italy, Spain and the United States were the sources of the convalescent and acute COVID-19 samples.

TCRdb's table, derived via immunoSEQ multiplex PCR, lists solely in-frame clones and lacks some. The table lists approximately 160,000 clones, 65% to 80% of them singletons. Germline CDR1 and CDR2: MDHEN and SYDVKM. The CDR3 extends over 15 amino acids. V shed 6 bases, J shed 6 bases, and the junction held 10 bases outside the gene matches. This chain joins TRBV28 and TRBJ2-7; 11 positions agree with TRBD1. The TCR originated in a man aged 55-75 years with acute or convalescent COVID-19. The sample consisted of peripheral blood. The CDR3 here is CASRGQGEGFGEQYF. For the CDR3, the DNA is TGTGCCAGCAGGGGACAGGGGGAAGGTTTCGGCGAGCAGTACTTC.